This T cell receptor beta chain was retrieved from a study of blood T cell repertoires in COVID-19. The protocol was immunoSEQ multiplex PCR, while the TCRdb copy is restricted to in-frame clones and leaves out a portion. Here the sample spans 470,000 or so clones, approximately 90% being singletons. Germline V lookup: CDR1 SEHNR, CDR2 FQNEAQ (reference sequence). The CDR3 is made up of 19 amino acids. Trimming cost V 2 bases and J 6 bases, with 23 bases left between them. Material: PBMCs or T cells enriched from blood (not recorded which). The chain has TRBV7-9 and TRBJ1-6, with TRBD1 as a possible D gene (5 bases). This clonotype was obtained from a woman between 18 and 29 years old with acute COVID-19. This chain's CDR3 is CASSLKPNRDSDLNSPLHF. CDR3 coding DNA: TGTGCCAGCAGCTTAAAGCCTAATAGAGACAGTGACCTTAATTCACCCCTCCACTTT.